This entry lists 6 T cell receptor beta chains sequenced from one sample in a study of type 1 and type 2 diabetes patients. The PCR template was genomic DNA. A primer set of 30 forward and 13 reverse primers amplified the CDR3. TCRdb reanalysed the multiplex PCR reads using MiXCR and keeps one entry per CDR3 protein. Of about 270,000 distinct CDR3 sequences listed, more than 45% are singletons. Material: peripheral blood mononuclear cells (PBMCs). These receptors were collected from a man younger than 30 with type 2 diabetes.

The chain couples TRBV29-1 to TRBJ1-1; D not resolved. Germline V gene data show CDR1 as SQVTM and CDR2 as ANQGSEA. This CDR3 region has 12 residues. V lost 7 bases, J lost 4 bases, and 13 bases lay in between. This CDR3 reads CSAGSSSTEAFF. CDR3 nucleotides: TGCAGCGCAGGTAGCAGTTCCACTGAAGCTTTCTTT.

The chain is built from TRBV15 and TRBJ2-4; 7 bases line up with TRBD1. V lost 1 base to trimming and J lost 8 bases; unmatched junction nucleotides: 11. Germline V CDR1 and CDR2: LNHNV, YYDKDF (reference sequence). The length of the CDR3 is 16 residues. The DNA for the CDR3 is TGTGCCACCAGCAGAGGTCTACAGGGGCAGGGGGACATTCAGTACTTC. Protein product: CATSRGLQGQGDIQYF.

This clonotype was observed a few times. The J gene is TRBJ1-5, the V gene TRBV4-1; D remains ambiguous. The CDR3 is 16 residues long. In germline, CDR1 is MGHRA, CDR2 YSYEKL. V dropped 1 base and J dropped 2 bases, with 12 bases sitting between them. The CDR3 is CASSQGQEWGNQPQHF. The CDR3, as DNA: TGCGCCAGCAGCCAAGGGCAGGAATGGGGCAATCAGCCCCAGCATTTT.

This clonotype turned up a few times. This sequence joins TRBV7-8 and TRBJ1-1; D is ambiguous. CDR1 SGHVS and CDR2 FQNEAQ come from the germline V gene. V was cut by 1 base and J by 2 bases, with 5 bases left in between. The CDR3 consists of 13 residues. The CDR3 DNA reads TGTGCCAGCAGCTTAGATAGCAACACTGAAGCTTTCTTT. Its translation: CASSLDSNTEAFF.

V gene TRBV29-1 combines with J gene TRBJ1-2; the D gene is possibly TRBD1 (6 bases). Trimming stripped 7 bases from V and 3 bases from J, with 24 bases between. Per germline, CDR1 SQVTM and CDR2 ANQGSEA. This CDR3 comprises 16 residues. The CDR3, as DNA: TGCAGCGCTGGAGGGGGGACCCGGGACACACACTATGGCTACACCTTC. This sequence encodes CSAGGGTRDTHYGYTF.

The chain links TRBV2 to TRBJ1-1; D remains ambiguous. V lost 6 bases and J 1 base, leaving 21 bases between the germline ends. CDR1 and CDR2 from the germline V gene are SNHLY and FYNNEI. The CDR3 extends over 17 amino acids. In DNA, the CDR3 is TGTGCCAGCAGCCCGTTCGGGGAACGGTCCGAGAACACTGAAGCTTTCTTT. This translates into CASSPFGERSENTEAFF.